What follows describes a single TCR beta chain. Its antigen is unknown. The time point was: after neoadjuvant nivolumab, at surgical resection. The sample comes from a study of neoadjuvant anti-PD-1 for oral cavity cancer. Study-level points and caveats: Higher pretreatment blood Treg/Th17 ratios correlated with higher pretreatment blood and lower post-treatment tumor TCRbeta clonality.

CDR3 length equals 14 residues. V was trimmed by 3 bases and J by 4 bases, leaving 12 bases between them. CDR1 and CDR2 (germline): SGHAT, FQNNGV. Profiling relied on immunoSEQ multiplex PCR, and the TCRdb table lists in-frame clones only, not all of them. The repertoire consists of around 68,000 clones, with around 85% occurring once and the leading ten covering more than 2.5%. Sequenced here: PBMCs, sampled after nivolumab (anti-PD-1) treatment. The origin of this receptor is a person aged 35 to 85 with oral cavity squamous cell carcinoma. The V gene is TRBV11-2, the J gene TRBJ2-5; D gene unclear. CDR3 sequence reads: CASSFDISLETQYF. CDR3 bases: TGTGCCAGCAGCTTCGACATTTCCCTAGAGACCCAGTACTTC.